This TCR beta chain was sequenced during a study of regulatory T cells in long-lasting Graves disease. Whole-study findings and limits: Thyroid tissue was not sampled; only peripheral blood was. The study found TRBV28, TRBJ1-2 and TRBJ2-5 favored in persistent disease.

This clonotype showed up many times. Its antigen is currently unknown. As to time point: newly diagnosed GD, antithyroid drugs for less than 3 months. With RNA extracted from PBMCs as input, the TCR library was made. Arm-PCR of CDR3 regions with iRepertoire HTBI primers generated TCR beta libraries. TCRdb recomputed calls from the multiplex PCR reads with MiXCR, one row per CDR3 protein. The data show 500,000 or so distinct CDR3 sequences, with around 15% seen just once and more than 20% held by the top ten. The germline gives CDR1 SGHRS, CDR2 YFSETQ. This CDR3 has 14 amino acids. Deletions cut 3 bases from V and 3 bases from J, with 10 bases between. These same data were also listed under a study on T cells in Graves' hyperthyroidism and ophthalmopathy. From that second work: An absence of ophthalmopathy progression within 18 months meant stable Graves' hyperthyroidism. Reasons for excluding patients were uncontrolled infection, other autoimmune disease, pregnancy or lactation.

The clonotype comes from a woman aged 35-65 years with Graves disease. The chain combines TRBV5-1 with TRBJ1-5; D not resolved. Sequenced here: peripheral blood mononuclear cells (PBMCs), sampled at new diagnosis, from a patient treated with antithyroid drugs. CDR3: CASSSGDPNQPQHF. The CDR3 nucleotides read TGCGCCAGCAGCTCGGGAGACCCCAATCAGCCCCAGCATTTT.